This entry concerns a single T cell receptor beta chain. The data belong to a study of cytomegalovirus exposure and HLA in healthy donors. The length of the CDR3 is 19 residues. Germline values: CDR1 MDHEN, CDR2 SYDVKM. V lost 3 bases, J lost 8 bases, and 17 bases stayed unmatched. The table came from immunoSEQ multiplex PCR; TCRdb's copy has only in-frame clones and leaves some out. Of 55,000 to 70,000 clones in the sample, around 93% were seen once. V is TRBV28 and J is TRBJ2-3, with TRBD2 identical over 13 bases. The sequenced material came from PBMCs. The clonotype originates from a young man in good health and CMV-seronegative. CDR3 DNA: TGTGCCAGCAGTTTTTATCTCGCTCGGACTAGCGGGAGTTCCGGTACGCAGTATTTT. Its translation is CASSFYLARTSGSSGTQYF.